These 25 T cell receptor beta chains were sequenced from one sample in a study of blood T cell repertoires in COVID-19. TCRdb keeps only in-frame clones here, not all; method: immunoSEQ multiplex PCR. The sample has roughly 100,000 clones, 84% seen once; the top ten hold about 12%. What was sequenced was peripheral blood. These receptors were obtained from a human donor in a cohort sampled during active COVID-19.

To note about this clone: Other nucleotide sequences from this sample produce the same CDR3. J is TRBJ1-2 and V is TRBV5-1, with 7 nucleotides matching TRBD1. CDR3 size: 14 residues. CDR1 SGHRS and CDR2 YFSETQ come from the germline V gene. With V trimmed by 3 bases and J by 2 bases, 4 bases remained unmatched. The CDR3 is CASSSSGGNYGYTF. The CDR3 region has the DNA TGCGCCAGCAGCTCCTCAGGGGGGAACTATGGCTACACCTTC.

CDR3 in amino acids: CAWSVGLAGDETQYF. CDR3 DNA sequence: TGTGCCTGGAGTGTAGGACTAGCGGGGGACGAGACCCAGTACTTC. The rearrangement joins TRBV30 to TRBJ2-5; TRBD2 agrees at 13 bases. The CDR3 length is 15 residues. With V trimmed by 0 bases and J by 5 bases, 3 bases remained unmatched. Germline lookup yields CDR1 GTSNPN and CDR2 SVGIG (reference sequence).

The CDR3 sequence: CASSHLGQMNTEAFF. CDR3 nucleotide sequence: TGCGCCAGCAGCCACTTAGGACAGATGAACACTGAAGCTTTCTTT. V usage is TRBV4-1 and J usage is TRBJ1-1; D may be TRBD1 (6 bases). Germline loops: CDR1 MGHRA, CDR2 YSYEKL. The CDR3 extends over 15 amino acids. V dropped 3 bases and J dropped 0 bases, with 11 bases sitting between them.

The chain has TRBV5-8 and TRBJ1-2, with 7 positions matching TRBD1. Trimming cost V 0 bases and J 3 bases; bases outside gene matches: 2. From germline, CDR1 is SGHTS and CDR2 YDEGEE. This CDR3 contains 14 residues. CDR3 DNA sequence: TGTGCCAGCAGCTTGGGGGGACAGTACTATGGCTACACCTTC. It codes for CASSLGGQYYGYTF.

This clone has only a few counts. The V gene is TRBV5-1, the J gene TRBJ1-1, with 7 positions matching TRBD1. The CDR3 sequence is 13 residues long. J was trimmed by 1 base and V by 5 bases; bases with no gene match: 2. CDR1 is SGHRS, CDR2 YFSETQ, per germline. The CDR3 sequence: CASRGQTNTEAFF. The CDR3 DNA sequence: TGCGCCAGCAGGGGACAGACGAACACTGAAGCTTTCTTT.

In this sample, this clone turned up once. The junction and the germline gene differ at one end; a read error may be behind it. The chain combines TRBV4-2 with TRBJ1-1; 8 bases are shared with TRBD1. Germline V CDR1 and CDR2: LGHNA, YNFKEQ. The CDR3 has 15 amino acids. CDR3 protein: CVSSQAGQVNTEAFF. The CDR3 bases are TGTGTCAGCAGCCAGGCGGGACAGGTGAACACTGAAGCTTTCTTT.

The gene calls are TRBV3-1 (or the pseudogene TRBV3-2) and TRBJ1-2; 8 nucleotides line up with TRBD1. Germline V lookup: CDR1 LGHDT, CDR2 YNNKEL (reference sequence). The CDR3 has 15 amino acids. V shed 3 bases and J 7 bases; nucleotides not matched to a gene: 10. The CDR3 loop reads CASSHPGQVVFGYTF. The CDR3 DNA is TGTGCCAGCAGCCACCCGGGACAGGTTGTCTTTGGCTACACCTTC.

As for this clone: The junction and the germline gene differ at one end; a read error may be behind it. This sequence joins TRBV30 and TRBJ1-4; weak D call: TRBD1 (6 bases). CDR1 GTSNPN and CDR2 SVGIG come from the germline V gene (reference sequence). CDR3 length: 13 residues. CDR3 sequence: CATQASMGHNKIF. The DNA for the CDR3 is TGTGCCACTCAAGCCTCAATGGGACATAACAAGATTTTT.

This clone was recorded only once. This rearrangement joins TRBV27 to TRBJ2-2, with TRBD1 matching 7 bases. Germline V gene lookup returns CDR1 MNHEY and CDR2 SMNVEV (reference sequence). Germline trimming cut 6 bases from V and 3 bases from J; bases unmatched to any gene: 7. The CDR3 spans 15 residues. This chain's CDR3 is CASSMTGLDTGELFF. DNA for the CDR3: TGTGCCAGCAGCATGACAGGGCTCGACACCGGGGAGCTGTTTTTT.

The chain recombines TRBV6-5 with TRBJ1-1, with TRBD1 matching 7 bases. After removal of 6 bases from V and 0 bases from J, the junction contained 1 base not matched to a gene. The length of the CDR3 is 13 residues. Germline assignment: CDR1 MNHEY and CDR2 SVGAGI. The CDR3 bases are TGTGCCAGCAGAGGGACAGTGAACACTGAAGCTTTCTTT. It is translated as CASRGTVNTEAFF.

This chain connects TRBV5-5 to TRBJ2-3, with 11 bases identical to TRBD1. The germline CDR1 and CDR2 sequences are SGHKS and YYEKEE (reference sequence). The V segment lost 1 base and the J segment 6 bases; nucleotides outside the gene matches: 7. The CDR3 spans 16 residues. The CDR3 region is CASSLLGDRGSDTQYF. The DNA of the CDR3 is TGTGCCAGCAGCTTGCTAGGGGACAGGGGGTCCGATACGCAGTATTTT.

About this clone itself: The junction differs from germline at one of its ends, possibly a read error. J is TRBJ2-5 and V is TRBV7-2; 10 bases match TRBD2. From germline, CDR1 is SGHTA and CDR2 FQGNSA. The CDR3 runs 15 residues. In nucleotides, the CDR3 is TGTGCCAGCAGCTTATTGACTAGCGGGCAAGGGACCCAGTACTTC. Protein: CASSLLTSGQGTQYF.

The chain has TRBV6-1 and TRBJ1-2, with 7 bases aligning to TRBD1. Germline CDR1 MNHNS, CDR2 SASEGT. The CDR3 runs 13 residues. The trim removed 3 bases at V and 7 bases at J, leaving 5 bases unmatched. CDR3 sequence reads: CASSERGRGGYTF. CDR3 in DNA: TGTGCCAGCAGTGAGAGGGGGCGCGGTGGCTACACCTTC.

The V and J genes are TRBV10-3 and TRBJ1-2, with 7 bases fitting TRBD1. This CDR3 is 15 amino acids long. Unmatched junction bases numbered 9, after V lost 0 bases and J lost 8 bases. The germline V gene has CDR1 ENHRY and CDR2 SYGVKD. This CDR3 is CAISESPRQGLGYTF. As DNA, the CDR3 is TGTGCCATCAGTGAGTCGCCCCGACAGGGTCTGGGCTACACCTTC.

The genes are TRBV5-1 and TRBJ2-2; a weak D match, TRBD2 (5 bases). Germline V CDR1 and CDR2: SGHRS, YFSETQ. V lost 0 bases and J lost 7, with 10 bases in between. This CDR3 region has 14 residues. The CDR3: CASSLEASRGELFF. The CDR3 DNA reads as TGCGCCAGCAGCTTGGAGGCTAGCCGCGGGGAGCTGTTTTTT.

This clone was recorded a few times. The CDR3 here is CASTMGGRNGELFF. CDR3 DNA sequence: TGTGCCAGTACCATGGGGGGACGTAACGGGGAGCTGTTTTTT. This chain joins TRBV19 and TRBJ2-2, with D tentatively TRBD2 (6 bases). The CDR3 consists of 14 residues. V was clipped by 7 bases and J by 7 bases, with 16 bases between them. Germline-derived CDR1 and CDR2 are LNHDA and SQIVND (reference sequence).

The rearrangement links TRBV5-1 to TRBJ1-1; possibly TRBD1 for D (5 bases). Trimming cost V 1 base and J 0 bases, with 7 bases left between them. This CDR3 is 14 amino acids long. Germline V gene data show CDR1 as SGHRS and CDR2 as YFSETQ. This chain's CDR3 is CASSLTGMNTEAFF. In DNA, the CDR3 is TGCGCCAGCAGCTTGACAGGCATGAACACTGAAGCTTTCTTT.

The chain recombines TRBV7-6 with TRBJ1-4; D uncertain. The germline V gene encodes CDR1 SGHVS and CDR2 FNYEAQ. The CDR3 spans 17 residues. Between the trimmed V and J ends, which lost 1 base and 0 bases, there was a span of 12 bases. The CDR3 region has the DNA TGTGCCAGCAGCTTAGGGAGAGGGAGGGCAACTAATGAAAAACTGTTTTTT. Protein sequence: CASSLGRGRATNEKLFF.

DNA of the CDR3: TGTGCCAGCAGCCAAGTGTTAGGCGACAGTGAGCAGTTCTTC. Encoded protein: CASSQVLGDSEQFF. The chain joins TRBV3-1 (or the pseudogene TRBV3-2) to TRBJ2-1, with D possibly matching TRBD1 (5 bases). The CDR3 is 14 amino acids. Germline assignment: CDR1 LGHDT and CDR2 YNNKEL (reference sequence). V dropped 1 base and J dropped 9 bases, with 13 bases sitting between them.

This CDR3 reads CASSLATSGEQYF. The DNA of the CDR3 is TGTGCCAGCAGCCTTGCGACTAGCGGGGAGCAGTACTTC. The V gene is TRBV3-1 (or the pseudogene TRBV3-2), the J gene TRBJ2-7, with 10 bases fitting TRBD2. CDR3 length: 13 residues. From germline, CDR1 is LGHDT and CDR2 YNNKEL (reference sequence). With V trimmed by 4 bases and J by 7 bases, 4 bases remained unmatched.

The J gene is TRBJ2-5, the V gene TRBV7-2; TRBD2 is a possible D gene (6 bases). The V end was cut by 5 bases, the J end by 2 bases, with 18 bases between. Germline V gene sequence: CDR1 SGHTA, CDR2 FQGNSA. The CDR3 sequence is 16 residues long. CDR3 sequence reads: CASSLLPSGTQETQYF. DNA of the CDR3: TGTGCCAGCAGCCTGCTCCCCTCGGGGACTCAAGAGACCCAGTACTTC.

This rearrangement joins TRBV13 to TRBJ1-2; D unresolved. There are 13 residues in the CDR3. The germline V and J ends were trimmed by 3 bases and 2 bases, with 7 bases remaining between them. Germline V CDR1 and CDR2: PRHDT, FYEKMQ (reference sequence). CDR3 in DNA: TGTGCCAGCAGCTTCCCAGGCAACTATGGCTACACCTTC. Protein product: CASSFPGNYGYTF.

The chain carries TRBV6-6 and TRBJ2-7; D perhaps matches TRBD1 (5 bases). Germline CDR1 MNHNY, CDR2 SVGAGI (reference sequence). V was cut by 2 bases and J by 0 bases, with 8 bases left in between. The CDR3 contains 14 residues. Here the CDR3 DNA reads TGTGCCAGCAGTTACCCACAGGACTCCTACGAGCAGTACTTC. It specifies CASSYPQDSYEQYF.

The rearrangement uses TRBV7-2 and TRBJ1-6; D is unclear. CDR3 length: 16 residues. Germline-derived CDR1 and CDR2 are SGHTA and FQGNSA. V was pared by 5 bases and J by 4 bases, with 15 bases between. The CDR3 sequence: CASSQPSRGYNSPLHF. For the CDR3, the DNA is TGTGCCAGCAGCCAACCCTCCCGGGGTTATAATTCACCCCTCCACTTT.

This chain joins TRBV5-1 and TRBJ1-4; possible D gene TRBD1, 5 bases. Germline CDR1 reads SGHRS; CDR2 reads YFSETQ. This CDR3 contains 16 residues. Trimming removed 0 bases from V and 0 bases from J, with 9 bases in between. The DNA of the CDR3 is TGCGCCAGCAGCTTGGGACAGTTTGCAACTAATGAAAAACTGTTTTTT. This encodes CASSLGQFATNEKLFF.